This T cell receptor beta chain was obtained from a study of blood T cell repertoires in COVID-19. Profiling relied on immunoSEQ multiplex PCR, and the TCRdb table lists in-frame clones only, not all of them. The repertoire holds tens of thousands of clones, roughly 89% seen once, with under 3.5% in the top ten. This TCR was sampled from a woman aged 70-85 years with acute or convalescent COVID-19. Material for sequencing was peripheral blood.

CDR3 sequence: CATGLGVNTEAFF. CDR3 nucleotides: TGTGCCACCGGCCTCGGGGTAAACACTGAAGCTTTCTTT. V usage is TRBV19 and J usage is TRBJ1-1, with D uncertain. The germline CDR1 and CDR2 sequences are LNHDA and SQIVND (reference sequence). CDR3 length equals 13 residues. V was pared by 10 bases and J by 2 bases, with 14 bases between.